One sample yielded the 29 T cell receptor beta chains listed below, sequenced in a study of shared clonotypes between healthy human individuals. CD45RO-negative, CCR7-positively selected cells formed the naive CD8 fraction, excluding terminally differentiated effector memory CD45RA+ cells. Clones were sequenced by immunoSEQ multiplex PCR, and TCRdb holds only the in-frame ones, with some missing. The repertoire holds some 630,000 clones, about 95% seen once, with roughly 0.12% in the top ten. Input material: naive CD8+ T cells sorted from blood. The source is a woman in her twenties or thirties in good health.

The rearrangement links TRBV7-2 to TRBJ1-3; D remains unclear. Deletions cut 4 bases from V and 4 bases from J, with 5 bases between. Per germline, CDR1 SGHTA and CDR2 FQGNSA. This CDR3 spans 12 amino acids. The CDR3 DNA reads TGTGCCAGCAGCTCCACGGGAAACACCATATATTTT. It translates to CASSSTGNTIYF.

The chain uses TRBV10-2 and TRBJ2-7, with D unresolved. CDR1 WSHSY and CDR2 SAAADI come from the germline V gene. The CDR3 consists of 12 residues. The V end was cut by 9 bases, the J end by 2 bases, with 11 bases between. The CDR3 protein is CASTSETYEQYF. The CDR3 coding sequence is TGCGCCAGTACGAGCGAGACCTACGAGCAGTACTTC.

The chain joins TRBV7-9 to TRBJ1-3; no clear D. V was cut by 0 bases and J by 7 bases, with 10 bases left in between. This CDR3 is 14 amino acids long. Per the germline V gene, CDR1 is SEHNR and CDR2 is FQNEAQ (reference sequence). Here the CDR3 reads CASSLAPPRNTIYF. CDR3 DNA: TGTGCCAGCAGCTTAGCTCCGCCCCGGAACACCATATATTTT.

The chain carries TRBV5-6 and TRBJ1-1; D gene ambiguous. The CDR3 consists of 12 residues. The germline CDR1 and CDR2 sequences are SGHDT and YYEEEE. The V end lost 0 bases, the J end lost 7 bases, and 7 bases lay between the germline ends. The CDR3 DNA reads as TGTGCCAGCAGCTTGGGGGTCGGTGAAGCTTTCTTT. Protein: CASSLGVGEAFF.

The J gene is TRBJ2-1, the V gene TRBV10-3; perhaps TRBD2 as D (6 bases). V lost 4 bases and J 3 bases, leaving 25 bases between the germline ends. Germline CDR1 ENHRY, CDR2 SYGVKD. The CDR3 contains 19 residues. The DNA of the CDR3 is TGTGCCATCAGTGGTAATCGGGGGAGTACCCCTCGATTCTACAATGAGCAGTTCTTC. This translates into CAISGNRGSTPRFYNEQFF.

The chain recombines TRBV7-6 with TRBJ2-5, with 11 bases that match TRBD1. The CDR3 runs 15 residues. Germline V lookup: CDR1 SGHVS, CDR2 FNYEAQ. V dropped 5 bases and J dropped 2; count of bases not matched to a gene: 4. The CDR3 sequence: CASSPGDRGQETQYF. The CDR3 region has the DNA TGTGCCAGCAGCCCAGGGGACAGGGGGCAAGAGACCCAGTACTTC.

The V gene is TRBV7-8, the J gene TRBJ2-1; 10 nucleotides line up with TRBD2. Germline loops: CDR1 SGHVS, CDR2 FQNEAQ. This CDR3 is built from 14 residues. V dropped 2 bases and J dropped 10; count of bases not matched to a gene: 5. The CDR3 nucleotides are TGTGCCAGCAGCTTACTAGCGGGAGAAGGCGAGCAGTTCTTC. Residues: CASSLLAGEGEQFF.

V is TRBV5-1 and J is TRBJ2-7; 10 nucleotides agree with TRBD1. V shed 4 bases, J shed 4 bases, and the junction held 8 bases outside the gene matches. Germline V gene lookup returns CDR1 SGHRS and CDR2 YFSETQ. CDR3 length: 15 residues. This CDR3 is CASSRGWDRGYEQYF. The CDR3, as DNA: TGCGCCAGCAGCCGGGGTTGGGACAGGGGTTACGAGCAGTACTTC.

With regard to this clone: Other DNA variants within this sample encode the same CDR3. The genes are TRBV28 and TRBJ1-5, with 10 bases that match TRBD1. The V segment lost 6 bases and the J segment 6 bases; nucleotides outside the gene matches: 5. Germline CDR1 and CDR2: MDHEN and SYDVKM. CDR3 length equals 14 residues. The chain's CDR3 is CASSLGQGVQPQHF. CDR3 nucleotide sequence: TGTGCCAGCAGCCTTGGACAGGGGGTTCAGCCCCAGCATTTT.

For this clone: Other DNA sequences of this sample code for an identical CDR3. The chain combines TRBV6-6 with TRBJ2-7; D is unresolved. Germline-derived CDR1 and CDR2 are MNHNY and SVGAGI (reference sequence). The CDR3 spans 13 residues. V lost 0 bases to trimming and J lost 4 bases, with 7 bases between them. CDR3 bases: TGTGCCAGCAGTTACTCGAGCCAATACGAGCAGTACTTC. Its translation is CASSYSSQYEQYF.

V usage is TRBV5-4 and J usage is TRBJ1-2; possible D gene TRBD1, 5 bases. The CDR3 has 15 amino acids. Trimming removed 0 bases at V and 6 bases at J, with 15 bases between. Germline loops: CDR1 SGHNT, CDR2 YYREEE (reference sequence). Here the CDR3 reads CASSLARAGRDGYTF. In nucleotides, the CDR3 is TGTGCCAGCAGCTTGGCCAGGGCGGGAAGAGATGGCTACACCTTC. Looking up the rest from reference TRBV5-4 and TRBJ1-2 gives the full variable domain: ETGVTQSPTHLIKTRGQQVTLRCSSQSGHNTVSWYQQALGQGPQFIFQYYREEENGRGNFPPRFSGLQFPNYSSELNVNALELDDSALYLCASSLARAGRDGYTFGSGTRLTVV.

This chain connects TRBV4-1 to TRBJ2-5; 9 positions agree with TRBD1. Gene TRBJ2-7 matches the end of the DNA better, so the J call may be wrong. The CDR3 sequence is 15 residues long. The V gene's germline CDR1 is MGHRA and CDR2 YSYEKL. The DNA of the CDR3 is TGCGCCAGCAGCCAAGCGGACAGGGGCGCCTACGAGCAGTACTTC. Amino acid sequence: CASSQADRGAYEQYF.

In regard to this clone: The sample has other DNA sequences that encode this CDR3 too. The CDR3 region is CASSTGTGNQPQHF. CDR3 bases: TGTGCCAGTAGTACTGGGACAGGGAATCAGCCCCAGCATTTT. This chain links TRBV19 with TRBJ1-5; 9 bases map to TRBD1. V dropped 4 bases and J dropped 4; count of bases not matched to a gene: 2. Germline lookup yields CDR1 LNHDA and CDR2 SQIVND (reference sequence). The CDR3 runs to 14 residues.

The chain combines TRBV6-5 with TRBJ2-7; D possibly matches TRBD1 or TRBD2 (5 bases each). CDR3 length equals 14 residues. Trimming left V 2 bases short and J 7 bases short, with 15 bases between. From germline, CDR1 is MNHEY and CDR2 SVGAGI. CDR3 loop: CASSYLGSWGEQYF. CDR3 bases: TGTGCCAGCAGTTACCTTGGGTCATGGGGGGAGCAGTACTTC.

This chain joins TRBV4-2 and TRBJ2-7, with D unresolved. This CDR3 has 14 residues. The germline gives CDR1 LGHNA, CDR2 YNFKEQ. V dropped 5 bases and J dropped 2 bases, with 13 bases sitting between them. As DNA, the CDR3 is TGTGCCAGCAGCGTTAGGACCAGCCCCTACGAGCAGTACTTC. Translated: CASSVRTSPYEQYF.

This chain connects TRBV27 to TRBJ2-7; TRBD2 agrees at 10 bases. Trimming took 1 base from V and 2 from J; bases not matched to a gene: 8. Germline V lookup: CDR1 MNHEY, CDR2 SMNVEV (reference sequence). The CDR3 covers 17 residues. CDR3 nucleotide sequence: TGTGCCAGCAGTTTATGGGCTAGCGGGAGTCTCCCCTACGAGCAGTACTTC. Its translation: CASSLWASGSLPYEQYF.

CDR3 DNA: TGTGCCAGCAGTGAAATTAATTCACCCCTCCACTTT. Translated: CASSEINSPLHF. V gene TRBV25-1 combines with J gene TRBJ1-6; D is undetermined. The CDR3 runs to 12 residues. The germline V gene has CDR1 MGHDK and CDR2 SYGVNS. V was clipped by 2 bases and J by 6 bases, with 2 bases between them.

The CDR3 bases are TGTGCCAGCAGGGCCGGGACAGGGTACTATGGCTACACCTTC. Protein: CASRAGTGYYGYTF. The V and J genes are TRBV28 and TRBJ1-2; 9 nucleotides line up with TRBD1. J gave up 3 bases and V 6 bases, and 5 bases lay outside the gene matches. The CDR3 covers 14 residues. Germline CDR1 is MDHEN and CDR2 is SYDVKM.

Regarding this clone: Other DNA sequences of this sample code for an identical CDR3. The rearrangement uses TRBV27 and TRBJ2-7; 9 nucleotides line up with TRBD2. This CDR3 region has 15 residues. From germline, CDR1 is MNHEY and CDR2 SMNVEV (reference sequence). Trimming took 0 bases from V and 0 from J; bases not matched to a gene: 0. The CDR3 DNA reads TGTGCCAGCAGTTTATCTAGCGGGAGCTCCTACGAGCAGTACTTC. Protein: CASSLSSGSSYEQYF.

The J gene is TRBJ2-7, the V gene TRBV28; D is unclear. The CDR3 runs 11 residues. The V gene lost 3 bases and the J gene lost 6 bases, with 6 bases spanning the gap. In germline, CDR1 is MDHEN, CDR2 SYDVKM. In nucleotides, the CDR3 is TGTGCCAGCAGTTTCAGTATCGAGCAGTACTTC. Its translation is CASSFSIEQYF.

The J gene is TRBJ2-2, the V gene TRBV6-5; no reliable D call. The CDR3 has 11 amino acids. Germline loops: CDR1 MNHEY, CDR2 SVGAGI. Trimming removed 9 bases from V and 7 bases from J, with 9 bases in between. The CDR3 spells CASQYGGELFF. In DNA form, the CDR3 reads TGTGCCAGTCAATACGGCGGGGAGCTGTTTTTT.

This clone was seen only once. The V call is TRBV7-8, the J call TRBJ2-7; D gene ambiguous. V lost 1 base, J lost 6 bases, and 4 bases lay in between. Germline values: CDR1 SGHVS, CDR2 FQNEAQ. This CDR3 is 11 amino acids long. The DNA of the CDR3 is TGTGCCAGCAGCTTAGGTCCCGAGCAGTACTTC. Translated: CASSLGPEQYF.

The rearrangement joins TRBV5-1 to TRBJ2-3; no reliable D call. Germline V gene data show CDR1 as SGHRS and CDR2 as YFSETQ. The CDR3 is 14 amino acids. With 2 bases removed from V and 2 bases from J, the gap between germline ends came to 9 bases. The CDR3 sequence is CASSFRDITDTQYF. CDR3 bases: TGCGCCAGCAGCTTCCGCGATATCACAGATACGCAGTATTTT. Full variable domain (missing parts from reference TRBV5-1 and TRBJ2-3): KAGVTQTPRYLIKTRGQQVTLSCSPISGHRSVSWYQQTPGQGLQFLFEYFSETQRNKGNFPGRFSGRQFSNSRSEMNVSTLELGDSALYLCASSFRDITDTQYFGPGTRLTVL.

The CDR3: CASSSRQGVQPQHF. In DNA form, the CDR3 reads TGTGCCAGCAGTTCACGACAGGGGGTTCAGCCCCAGCATTTT. The chain carries TRBV27 and TRBJ1-5, with 9 bases aligning to TRBD1. V was clipped by 4 bases and J by 6 bases; unmatched bases: 4. The CDR3 covers 14 residues. Germline CDR1 MNHEY, CDR2 SMNVEV (reference sequence).

J is TRBJ2-7 and V is TRBV13; D uncertain. The CDR3 totals 12 residues. CDR1 and CDR2 from the germline V gene are PRHDT and FYEKMQ (reference sequence). V was trimmed by 5 bases and J by 4 bases, leaving 9 bases between them. The CDR3 spells CASSPRPYEQYF. In DNA, the CDR3 is TGTGCCAGCAGCCCCCGACCTTACGAGCAGTACTTC.

The rearrangement links TRBV7-4 to TRBJ2-7; tentative D call: TRBD1 (5 bases). Germline V lookup: CDR1 SGHVT, CDR2 SQSDAQ. The V gene lost 0 bases and the J gene lost 2 bases, with 5 bases spanning the gap. The length of the CDR3 is 13 residues. CDR3: CASSLAGAYEQYF. CDR3 coding DNA: TGTGCCAGCAGCTTAGCAGGGGCCTACGAGCAGTACTTC.

CDR3: CASSQLTGRYSPLHF. The CDR3 nucleotides are TGTGCCAGCAGCCAACTGACAGGGCGGTACTCACCCCTCCACTTT. The chain recombines TRBV14 with TRBJ1-6; 7 positions match TRBD1. The V segment lost 2 bases and the J segment 10 bases; nucleotides outside the gene matches: 8. Germline V gene data show CDR1 as SGHDN and CDR2 as FVKESK. This CDR3 contains 15 residues.

The rearrangement links TRBV7-9 to TRBJ2-7; D unresolved. Germline V gives CDR1 SEHNR, CDR2 FQNEAQ (reference sequence). This CDR3 region has 13 residues. Deletions cut 5 bases from V and 0 bases from J, with 8 bases between. The CDR3 spells CASSADGSYEQYF. The CDR3 DNA follows: TGTGCCAGCAGCGCGGACGGCTCCTACGAGCAGTACTTC.

V gene TRBV5-8 combines with J gene TRBJ2-7; TRBD1 is a possible D gene (6 bases). With 2 bases removed from V and 1 base from J, the gap between germline ends came to 13 bases. The germline gives CDR1 SGHTS, CDR2 YDEGEE. There are 15 residues in the CDR3. The CDR3 DNA sequence: TGTGCCAGCAGCTTTTGGGACACCTCGTCCTACGAGCAGTACTTC. Residues: CASSFWDTSSYEQYF.